The source of this TCR beta chain is a study of metastatic and nonmetastatic thyroid tumors (TCRdb year 2020). Background on the whole study: Repertoires from peripheral blood and from tumor or nodule tissue samples of malignant and benign thyroid patients were compared. The study at large found these results: TCR beta diversity was reported as significantly higher in malignant tumors than in benign nodules, in both blood and tumor samples.

Libraries were made using PCR. Sequencing was performed on an Illumina HiSeq 4000. High-throughput sequencing was used to profile the CDR3 region of the TCR beta-chain in every patient. The authors' pipeline ran thus. CDR3 differences across clinicopathological groups were used to build a classifier for discriminating distant-metastatic papillary thyroid cancer patients. The Shannon index was used to assess repertoire diversity, and the Morisita-Horn index was used to assess tumor-blood repertoire similarity. TCRdb handled the public reads itself, with Q25 trimming in fastp and clone calling in MiXCR, and kept productive beta chains. TCRdb's processing, not the authors', yielded these V and J calls. The table for this sample lists 25,000 to 35,000 clones; around a quarter of them were counted only once. About 9% of the sample lies in the top ten. From a lookup of the germline V gene (reference sequence), CDR1 and CDR2 are DFQATT and SNEGSKA. V ends up 6 bases short and J 0 bases short, with an unmatched junction base count of 6. The CDR3 sequence holds 17 residues, the cysteine and phenylalanine included. Here the CDR3 DNA is all that survives: 51 bases in frame from base 1.

None of the patients had been given any treatment before thyroid surgery. Using T-cell receptor beta sequencing, the study looked back at clinical samples from patients collected from 2012 to 2018. This clone was seen ten or more times. What antigen it recognizes has not been identified. No base qualities exist here, and no much larger clone lies one base off it. This sequence uses TRBV20-1 and TRBJ2-3; TRBD2 fits 16 bases in the junction. The specimen sequenced was blood. The clonotype was recovered from a female donor with papillary thyroid cancer or a benign thyroid nodule (not recorded which). Some clones in this sample may be carry-over from other donors' samples. CDR3 reads: CSAEGLAGGASTDTQYF. Read as DNA, the sequence is TGCAGTGCAGAGGGACTAGCGGGAGGGGCTAGCACAGATACGCAGTATTTT.